Presented here are 2 T cell receptor beta chains from one specimen sequenced in a study of blood T cell repertoires in COVID-19. Profiling relied on immunoSEQ multiplex PCR, and the TCRdb table lists in-frame clones only, not all of them. The sample includes under 350,000 clones, about 86% seen only once; the top ten take approximately 4%. The material sequenced was PBMCs or T cells enriched from blood (not recorded which). Receptors originate from a woman aged 40-49 years with acute COVID-19.

The chain employs TRBV6-5 and TRBJ1-5; 7 bases agree with TRBD1. The CDR3 runs 15 residues. V dropped 8 bases and J dropped 0; count of bases not matched to a gene: 7. CDR1 is MNHEY, CDR2 SVGAGI, per germline. CDR3 coding DNA: TGTGCCAGCGGTAGACAGGGCAATAGCAATCAGCCCCAGCATTTT. It encodes CASGRQGNSNQPQHF.

In nucleotides, the CDR3 is TGTGCCAGCAGCTCGTACTACAGGGGACCTAATGAAAAACTGTTTTTT. Amino acid sequence: CASSSYYRGPNEKLFF. The V gene is TRBV5-5, the J gene TRBJ1-4, with 7 bases fitting TRBD1. Per germline, CDR1 SGHKS and CDR2 YYEKEE (reference sequence). The CDR3 extends over 16 amino acids. Trimming removed 3 bases from V and 3 bases from J; junction bases left unmatched: 8. Full variable domain (outside the CDR3, taken from reference TRBV5-5 and TRBJ1-4): DAGVTQSPTHLIKTRGQQVTLRCSPISGHKSVSWYQQVLGQGPQFIFQYYEKEERGRGNFPDRFSARQFPNYSSELNVNALLLGDSALYLCASSSYYRGPNEKLFFGSGTQLSVL.